This T cell receptor (beta chain) was profiled in a study of early T cells in non-severe SARS-CoV-2 infection. Study-level background: Chains were not paired, and sequencing was done on bulk RNA from unsorted whole blood. Study-wide results and limits: Using VDJdb, the matching emphasized anti-spike CD8 responses while missing private and CD4 specificities.

Individual cDNA molecules received unique molecular identifiers. TCRdb called the 5' RACE reads again in MiXCR, with one record for every CDR3 protein. This sample has tens of thousands of distinct CDR3 sequences, with approximately 12% found just once. This clonotype was seen only a few times. Its antigen remains unknown. The sequence was obtained from an adult who was a healthcare worker with PCR-confirmed SARS-CoV-2 infection or an uninfected control (not recorded which). The sample in question was whole blood, obtained at baseline.

In nucleotides, the CDR3 is TGTGCCAGCAGCTCCTGGGACATCCCCAGTAAGGATGAGCAGTTCTTC. Protein: CASSSWDIPSKDEQFF. The J gene is TRBJ2-1, the V gene TRBV11-2; possibly TRBD1 for D (6 bases). CDR1 and CDR2 (germline): SGHAT, FQNNGV. CDR3 length: 16 amino acids. Trimming removed 4 bases at V and 8 bases at J, with 21 bases between.